The following is a T cell receptor (beta chain) sequence with its context. This CDR3 comprises 14 residues. V shed 5 bases and J 0 bases; nucleotides not matched to a gene: 4. Germline CDR1 SGHTA, CDR2 FQGNSA. This specimen belongs to a study of cytomegalovirus exposure and HLA in healthy donors. The PCR was carried out with 60 Vbeta primers and 13 Jbeta primers. Sequencing used immunoSEQ multiplex PCR; TCRdb keeps in-frame clones, though not all of them. The sample shows 150,000 to 200,000 clones, 79% of them seen only once. This receptor was obtained from a woman aged 45-65 years in good health and CMV-seronegative. Sample: PBMCs. The chain joins TRBV7-2 to TRBJ2-7, with 7 bases matching TRBD1. The CDR3 spells CASSPGTVSYEQYF. In DNA form, the CDR3 reads TGTGCCAGCAGCCCCGGGACAGTCTCCTACGAGCAGTACTTC.